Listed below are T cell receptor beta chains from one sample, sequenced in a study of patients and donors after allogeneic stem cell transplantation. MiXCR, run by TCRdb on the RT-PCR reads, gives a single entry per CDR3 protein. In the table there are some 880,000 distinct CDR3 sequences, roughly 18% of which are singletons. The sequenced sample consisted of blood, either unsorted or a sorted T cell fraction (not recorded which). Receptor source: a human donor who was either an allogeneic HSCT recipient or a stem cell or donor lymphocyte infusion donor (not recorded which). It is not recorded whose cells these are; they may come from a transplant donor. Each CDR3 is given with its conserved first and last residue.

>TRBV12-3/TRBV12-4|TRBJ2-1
CASSATTGAHNEQFF
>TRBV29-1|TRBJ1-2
CSVEHPPGYGYTF
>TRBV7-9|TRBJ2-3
CASSHSGRGADTQYF
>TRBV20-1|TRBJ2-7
CSARAGRGYGGQYF
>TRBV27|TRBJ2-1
CASRIVTSSYNEQFF
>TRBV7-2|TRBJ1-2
CASSPDRDGYTF
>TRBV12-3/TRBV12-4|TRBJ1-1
CASSFKFMNTEAFF
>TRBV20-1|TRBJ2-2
CSARRVAGPTGELFF
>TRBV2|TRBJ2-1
CASSESGPRYNEQFF
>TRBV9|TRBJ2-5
CASSGTSKGTQYF
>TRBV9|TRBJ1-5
CASGPSGANQPQHF
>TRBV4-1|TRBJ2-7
CASSQAAGGLEQYF
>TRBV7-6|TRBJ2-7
CASSSPVGQGQSYEQYF
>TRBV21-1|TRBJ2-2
CASSKGQGNTGELFF
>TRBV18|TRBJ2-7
CASTVRSGAIYEQYF
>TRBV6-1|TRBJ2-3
CASGWGYTDTQYF
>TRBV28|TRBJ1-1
CASASGGLGMNTEAFF
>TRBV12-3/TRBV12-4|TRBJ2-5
CASSGQGGYGETQYF
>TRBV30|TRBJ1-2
CAWGQNYGYTF
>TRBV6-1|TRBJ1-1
CASSWTTAEAFF
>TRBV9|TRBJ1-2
CASSAQTGSMGYTF
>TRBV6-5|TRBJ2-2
CASSWGQHTGELFF